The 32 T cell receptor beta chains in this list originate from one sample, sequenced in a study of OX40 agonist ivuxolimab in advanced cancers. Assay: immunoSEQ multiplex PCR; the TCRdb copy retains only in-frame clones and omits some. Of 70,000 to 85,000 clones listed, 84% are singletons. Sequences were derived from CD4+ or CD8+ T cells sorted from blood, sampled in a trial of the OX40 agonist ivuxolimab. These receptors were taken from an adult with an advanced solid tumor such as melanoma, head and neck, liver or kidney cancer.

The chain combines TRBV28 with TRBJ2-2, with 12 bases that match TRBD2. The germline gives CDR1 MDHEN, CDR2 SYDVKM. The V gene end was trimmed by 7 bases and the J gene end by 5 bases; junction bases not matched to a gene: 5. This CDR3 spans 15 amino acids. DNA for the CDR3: TGTGCCAGCACGACTAGCGGGGGAGGGACCGGGGAGCTGTTTTTT. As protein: CASTTSGGGTGELFF. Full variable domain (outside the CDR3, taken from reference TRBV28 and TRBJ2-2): DVKVTQSSRYLVKRTGEKVFLECVQDMDHENMFWYRQDPGLGLRLIYFSYDVKMKEKGDIPEGYSVSREKKERFSLILESASTNQTSMYLCASTTSGGGTGELFFGEGSRLTVL.

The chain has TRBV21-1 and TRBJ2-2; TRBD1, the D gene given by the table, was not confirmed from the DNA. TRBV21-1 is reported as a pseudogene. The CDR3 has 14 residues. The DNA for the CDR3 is TGTGCCAGGTACCTACAGGGGGGAGTCGGGGAGCTGTTTTTT. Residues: CARYLQGGVGELFF.

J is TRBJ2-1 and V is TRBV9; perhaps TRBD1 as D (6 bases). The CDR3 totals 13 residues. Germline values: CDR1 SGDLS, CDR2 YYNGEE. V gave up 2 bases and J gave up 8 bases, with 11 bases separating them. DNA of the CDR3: TGTGCCAGCAGCGTCTTACAGGGCCATGAGCAGTTCTTC. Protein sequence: CASSVLQGHEQFF.

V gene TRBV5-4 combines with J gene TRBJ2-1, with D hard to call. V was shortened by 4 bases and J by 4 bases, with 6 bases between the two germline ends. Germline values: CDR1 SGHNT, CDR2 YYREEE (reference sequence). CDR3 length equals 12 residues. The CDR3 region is CASSLEYNEQFF. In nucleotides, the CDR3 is TGTGCCAGCAGCCTGGAATACAATGAGCAGTTCTTC.

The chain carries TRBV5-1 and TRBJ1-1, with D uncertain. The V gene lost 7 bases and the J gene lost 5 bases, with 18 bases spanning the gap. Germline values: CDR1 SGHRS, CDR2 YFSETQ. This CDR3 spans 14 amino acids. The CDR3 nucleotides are TGCGCCAGCGGGAAAGGGCAGGCTTGGACTGAAGCTTTCTTT. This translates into CASGKGQAWTEAFF.

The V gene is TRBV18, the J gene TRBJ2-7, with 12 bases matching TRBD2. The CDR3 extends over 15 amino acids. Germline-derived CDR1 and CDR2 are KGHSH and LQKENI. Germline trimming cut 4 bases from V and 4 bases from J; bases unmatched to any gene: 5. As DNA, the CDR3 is TGTGCCAGCTCACACCAACTAGCGGGAGGATACGAGCAGTACTTC. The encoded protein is CASSHQLAGGYEQYF.

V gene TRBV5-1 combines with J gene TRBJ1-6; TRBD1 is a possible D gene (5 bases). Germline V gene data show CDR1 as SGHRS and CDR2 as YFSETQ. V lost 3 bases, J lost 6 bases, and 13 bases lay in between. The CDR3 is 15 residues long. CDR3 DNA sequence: TGCGCCAGCAGCTACGCGGGACTGGGTAATTCACCCCTCCACTTT. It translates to CASSYAGLGNSPLHF.

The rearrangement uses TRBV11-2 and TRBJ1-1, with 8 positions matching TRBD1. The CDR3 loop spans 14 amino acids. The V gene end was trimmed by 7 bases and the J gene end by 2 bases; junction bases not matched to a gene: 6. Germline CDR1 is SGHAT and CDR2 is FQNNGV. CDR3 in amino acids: CASTLDRGNTEAFF. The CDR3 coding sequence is TGTGCCAGCACACTAGACAGGGGAAACACTGAAGCTTTCTTT.

Here the CDR3 DNA reads TGTGCCAGTAGTATTGCGCACCCCGGGGAGCTGTTTTTT. Protein product: CASSIAHPGELFF. The chain has TRBV19 and TRBJ2-2; D remains unclear. The CDR3 totals 13 residues. Germline lookup yields CDR1 LNHDA and CDR2 SQIVND (reference sequence). Deletions cut 3 bases from V and 6 bases from J, with 8 bases between.

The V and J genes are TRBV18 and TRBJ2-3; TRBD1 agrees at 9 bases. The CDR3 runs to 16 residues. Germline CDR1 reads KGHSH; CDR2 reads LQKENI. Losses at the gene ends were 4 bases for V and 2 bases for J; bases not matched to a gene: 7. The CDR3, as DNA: TGTGCCAGCTCACTTAGAGGGACAGGGCCCACAGATACGCAGTATTTT. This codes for CASSLRGTGPTDTQYF.

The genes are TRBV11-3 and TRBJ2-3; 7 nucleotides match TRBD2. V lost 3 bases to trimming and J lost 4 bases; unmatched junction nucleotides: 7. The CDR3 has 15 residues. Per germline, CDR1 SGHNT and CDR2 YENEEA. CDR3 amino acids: CASSFRGSGADTQYF. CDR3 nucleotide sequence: TGTGCCAGCAGCTTCCGAGGGAGCGGGGCAGATACGCAGTATTTT. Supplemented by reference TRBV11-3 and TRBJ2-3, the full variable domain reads EAGVVQSPRYKIIEKKQPVAFWCNPISGHNTLYWYLQNLGQGPELLIRYENEEAVDDSQLPKDRFSAERLKGVDSTLKIQPAELGDSAVYLCASSFRGSGADTQYFGPGTRLTVL.

CDR3: CASSYVWTGNTGELFF. DNA of the CDR3: TGTGCCAGCAGTTACGTTTGGACAGGGAATACCGGGGAGCTGTTTTTT. The chain couples TRBV25-1 to TRBJ2-2, with 8 positions matching TRBD1. Germline-derived CDR1 and CDR2 are MGHDK and SYGVNS. The CDR3 loop spans 16 amino acids. The ends lost 5 bases at V and 5 bases at J; junction bases unmatched: 10.

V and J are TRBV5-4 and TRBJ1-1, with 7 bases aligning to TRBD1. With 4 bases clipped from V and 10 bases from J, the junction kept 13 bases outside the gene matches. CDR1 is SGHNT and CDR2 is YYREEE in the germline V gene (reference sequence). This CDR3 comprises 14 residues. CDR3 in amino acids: CASSEKTGKIGAFF. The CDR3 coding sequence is TGTGCCAGCAGCGAAAAGACAGGGAAGATTGGAGCTTTCTTT.

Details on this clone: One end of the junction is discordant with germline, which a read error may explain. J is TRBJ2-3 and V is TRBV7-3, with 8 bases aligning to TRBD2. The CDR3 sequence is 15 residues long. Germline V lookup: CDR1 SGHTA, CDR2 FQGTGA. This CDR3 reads CASSLTSGFENTQYF. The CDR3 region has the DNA TGTGCCAGCAGCCTAACTAGCGGTTTTGAAAATACGCAGTATTTT. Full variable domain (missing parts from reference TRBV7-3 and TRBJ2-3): GAGVSQTPSNKVTEKGKYVELRCDPISGHTALYWYRQSLGQGPEFLIYFQGTGAADDSGLPNDRFFAVRPEGSVSTLKIQRTERGDSAVYLCASSLTSGFENTQYFGPGTRLTVL.

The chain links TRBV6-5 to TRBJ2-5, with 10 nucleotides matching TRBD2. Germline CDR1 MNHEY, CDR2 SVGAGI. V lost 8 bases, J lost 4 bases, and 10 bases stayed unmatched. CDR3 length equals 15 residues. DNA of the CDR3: TGTGCCAGCGGCCTAGCGGGAGACCGACGAGAGACCCAGTACTTC. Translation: CASGLAGDRRETQYF.

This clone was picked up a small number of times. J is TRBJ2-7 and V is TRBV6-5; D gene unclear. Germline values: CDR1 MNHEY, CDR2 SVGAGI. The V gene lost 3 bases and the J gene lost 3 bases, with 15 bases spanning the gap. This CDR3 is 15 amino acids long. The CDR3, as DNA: TGTGCCAGCAGTTATATCGGTCAGGTGATCTACGAGCAGTACTTC. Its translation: CASSYIGQVIYEQYF.

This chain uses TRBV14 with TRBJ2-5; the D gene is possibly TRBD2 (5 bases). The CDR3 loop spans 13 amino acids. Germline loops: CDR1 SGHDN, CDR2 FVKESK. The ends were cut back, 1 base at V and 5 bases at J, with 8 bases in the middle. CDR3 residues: CASSQVRRETQYF. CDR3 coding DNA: TGTGCCAGCAGCCAAGTCAGGAGGGAGACCCAGTACTTC.

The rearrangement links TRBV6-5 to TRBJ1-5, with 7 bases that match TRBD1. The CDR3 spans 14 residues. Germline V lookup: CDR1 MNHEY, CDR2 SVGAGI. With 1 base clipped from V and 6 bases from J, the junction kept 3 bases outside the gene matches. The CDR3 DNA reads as TGTGCCAGCAGTTACTTCAGGGGGAGTCAGCCCCAGCATTTT. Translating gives CASSYFRGSQPQHF.

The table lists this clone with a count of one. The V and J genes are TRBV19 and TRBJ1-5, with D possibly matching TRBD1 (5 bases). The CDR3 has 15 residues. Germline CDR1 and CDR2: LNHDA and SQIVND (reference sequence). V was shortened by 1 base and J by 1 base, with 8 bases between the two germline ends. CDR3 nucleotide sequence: TGTGCCAGTAGTATAGGGGGCGGGAGCAATCAGCCCCAGCATTTT. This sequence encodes CASSIGGGSNQPQHF.

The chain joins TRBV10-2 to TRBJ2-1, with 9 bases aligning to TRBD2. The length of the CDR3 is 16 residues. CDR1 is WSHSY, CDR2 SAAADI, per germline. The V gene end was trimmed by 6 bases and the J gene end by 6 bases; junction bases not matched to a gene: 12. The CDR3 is CASRAPAGGGLNEQFF. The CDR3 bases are TGCGCCAGCAGAGCCCCAGCGGGAGGAGGTCTCAATGAGCAGTTCTTC.

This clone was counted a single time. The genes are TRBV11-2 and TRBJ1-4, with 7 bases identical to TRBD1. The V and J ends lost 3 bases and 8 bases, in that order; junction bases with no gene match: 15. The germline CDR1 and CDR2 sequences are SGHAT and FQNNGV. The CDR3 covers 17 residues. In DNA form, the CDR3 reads TGTGCCAGCAGCTTCAAATCCGGGTGGACAGGTGGGGAAAAACTGTTTTTT. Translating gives CASSFKSGWTGGEKLFF.

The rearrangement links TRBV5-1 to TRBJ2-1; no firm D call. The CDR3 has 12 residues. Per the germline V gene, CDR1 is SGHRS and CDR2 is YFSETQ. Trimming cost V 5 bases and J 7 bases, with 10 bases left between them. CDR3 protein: CASRVETNEQFF. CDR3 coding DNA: TGCGCCAGCAGGGTCGAAACAAATGAGCAGTTCTTC.

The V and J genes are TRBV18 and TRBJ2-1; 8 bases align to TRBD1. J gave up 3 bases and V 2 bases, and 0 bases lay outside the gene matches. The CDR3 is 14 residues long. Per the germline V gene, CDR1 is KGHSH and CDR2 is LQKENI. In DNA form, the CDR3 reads TGTGCCAGCTCACCAACAGGGGGCTACAATGAGCAGTTCTTC. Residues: CASSPTGGYNEQFF.

The CDR3 region has the DNA TGCGCCAGCAGCCAAGTGGACTTGGGCTTCTTCACCGGGGAGCTGTTTTTT. Protein product: CASSQVDLGFFTGELFF. V usage is TRBV4-1 and J usage is TRBJ2-2; D may be TRBD2 (5 bases). Trimming pared 1 base from V and 4 bases from J, leaving 16 bases between. The CDR3 is 17 amino acids. CDR1 is MGHRA and CDR2 is YSYEKL in the germline V gene.

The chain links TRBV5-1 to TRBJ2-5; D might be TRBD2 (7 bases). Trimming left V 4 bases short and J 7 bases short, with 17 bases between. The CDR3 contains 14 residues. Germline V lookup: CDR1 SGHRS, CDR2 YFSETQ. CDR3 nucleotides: TGCGCCAGCAGCGCCCGAGGGGGGGCCGGGACCCAGTACTTC. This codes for CASSARGGAGTQYF.

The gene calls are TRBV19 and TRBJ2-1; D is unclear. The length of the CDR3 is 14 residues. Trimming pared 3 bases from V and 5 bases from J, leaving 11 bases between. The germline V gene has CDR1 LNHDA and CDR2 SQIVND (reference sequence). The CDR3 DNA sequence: TGTGCCAGTAGTATTAGGATACTCGACAATGAGCAGTTCTTC. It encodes CASSIRILDNEQFF.

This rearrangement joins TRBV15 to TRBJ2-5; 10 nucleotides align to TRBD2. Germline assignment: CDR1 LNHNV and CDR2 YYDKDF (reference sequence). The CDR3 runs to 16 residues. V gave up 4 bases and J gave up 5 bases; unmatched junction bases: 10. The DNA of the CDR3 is TGTGCCACCAGCATAGAGAAAGCGGGAGGGCTGGAGACCCAGTACTTC. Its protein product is CATSIEKAGGLETQYF.

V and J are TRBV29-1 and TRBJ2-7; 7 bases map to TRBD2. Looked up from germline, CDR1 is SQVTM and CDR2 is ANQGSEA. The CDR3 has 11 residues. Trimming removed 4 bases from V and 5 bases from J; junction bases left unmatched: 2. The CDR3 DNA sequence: TGCAGCGTTGGTCTAGCGGACGAGCAGTACTTC. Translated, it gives CSVGLADEQYF.

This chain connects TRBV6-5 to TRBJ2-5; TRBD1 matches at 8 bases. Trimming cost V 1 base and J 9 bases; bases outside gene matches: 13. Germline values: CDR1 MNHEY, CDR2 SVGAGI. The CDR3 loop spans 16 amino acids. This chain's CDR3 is CASSYYGQGRAKAQYF. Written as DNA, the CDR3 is TGTGCCAGCAGTTACTATGGACAGGGAAGAGCCAAGGCCCAGTACTTC.

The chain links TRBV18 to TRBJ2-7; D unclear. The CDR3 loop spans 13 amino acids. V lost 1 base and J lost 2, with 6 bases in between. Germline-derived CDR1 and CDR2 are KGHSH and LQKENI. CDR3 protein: CASSPRGTYEQYF. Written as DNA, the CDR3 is TGTGCCAGCTCACCACGGGGTACCTACGAGCAGTACTTC.

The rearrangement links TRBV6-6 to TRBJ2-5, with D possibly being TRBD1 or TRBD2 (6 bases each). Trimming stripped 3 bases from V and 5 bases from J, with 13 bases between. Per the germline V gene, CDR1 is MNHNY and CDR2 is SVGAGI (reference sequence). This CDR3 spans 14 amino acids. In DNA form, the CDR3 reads TGTGCCAGCAGTTATTTCGGGGGCGCCGAGACCCAGTACTTC. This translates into CASSYFGGAETQYF.

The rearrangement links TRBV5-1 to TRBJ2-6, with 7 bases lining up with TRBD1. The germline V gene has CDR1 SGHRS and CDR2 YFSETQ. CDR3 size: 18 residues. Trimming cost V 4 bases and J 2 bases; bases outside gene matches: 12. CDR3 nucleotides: TGCGCCAGCAGCGGACAGGCCGAACAGGGTGCTGGGGCCAACGTCCTGACTTTC. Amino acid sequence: CASSGQAEQGAGANVLTF. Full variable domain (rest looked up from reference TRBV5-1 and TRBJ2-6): KAGVTQTPRYLIKTRGQQVTLSCSPISGHRSVSWYQQTPGQGLQFLFEYFSETQRNKGNFPGRFSGRQFSNSRSEMNVSTLELGDSALYLCASSGQAEQGAGANVLTFGAGSRLTVL.